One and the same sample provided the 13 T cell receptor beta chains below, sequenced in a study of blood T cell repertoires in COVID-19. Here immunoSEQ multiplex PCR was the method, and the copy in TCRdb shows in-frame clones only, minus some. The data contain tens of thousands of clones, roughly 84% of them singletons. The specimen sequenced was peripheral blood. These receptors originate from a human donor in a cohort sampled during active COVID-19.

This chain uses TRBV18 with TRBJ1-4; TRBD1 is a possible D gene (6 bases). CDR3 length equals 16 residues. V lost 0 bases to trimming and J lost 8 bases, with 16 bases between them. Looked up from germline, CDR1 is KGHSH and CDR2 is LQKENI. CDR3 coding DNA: TGTGCCAGCTCACCACCGATGGGGGCTTCGTCGGAAAAACTGTTTTTT. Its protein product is CASSPPMGASSEKLFF.

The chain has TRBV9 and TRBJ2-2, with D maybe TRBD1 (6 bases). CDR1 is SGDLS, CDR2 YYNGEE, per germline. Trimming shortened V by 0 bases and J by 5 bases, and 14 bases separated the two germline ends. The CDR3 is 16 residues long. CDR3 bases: TGTGCCAGCAGCGTAGCACTGGACAGCCCAACCGGGGAGCTGTTTTTT. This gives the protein CASSVALDSPTGELFF.

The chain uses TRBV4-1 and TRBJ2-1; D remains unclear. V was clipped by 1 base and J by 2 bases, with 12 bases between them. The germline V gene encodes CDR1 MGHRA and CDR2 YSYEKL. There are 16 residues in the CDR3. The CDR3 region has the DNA TGCGCCAGCAGCCAAGGTAGAGGATTGACCTACAATGAGCAGTTCTTC. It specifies CASSQGRGLTYNEQFF.

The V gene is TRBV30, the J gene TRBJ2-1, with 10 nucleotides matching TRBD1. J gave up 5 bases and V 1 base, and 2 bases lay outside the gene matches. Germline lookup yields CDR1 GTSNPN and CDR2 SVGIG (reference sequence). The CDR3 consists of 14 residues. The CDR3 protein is CAWSGGQGNNEQFF. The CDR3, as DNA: TGTGCCTGGAGTGGGGGACAGGGGAACAATGAGCAGTTCTTC. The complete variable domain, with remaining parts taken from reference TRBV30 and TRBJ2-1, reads SQTIHQWPATLVQPVGSPLSLECTVEGTSNPNLYWYRQAAGRGLQLLFYSVGIGQISSEVPQNLSASRPQDRQFILSSKKLLLSDSGFYLCAWSGGQGNNEQFFGPGTRLTVL.

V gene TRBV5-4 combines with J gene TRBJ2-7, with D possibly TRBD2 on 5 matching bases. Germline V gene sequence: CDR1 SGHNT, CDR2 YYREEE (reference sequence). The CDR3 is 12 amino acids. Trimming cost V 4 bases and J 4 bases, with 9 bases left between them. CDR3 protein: CASSLGAYEQYF. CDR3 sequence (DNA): TGTGCCAGCAGCCTGGGAGCATACGAGCAGTACTTC.

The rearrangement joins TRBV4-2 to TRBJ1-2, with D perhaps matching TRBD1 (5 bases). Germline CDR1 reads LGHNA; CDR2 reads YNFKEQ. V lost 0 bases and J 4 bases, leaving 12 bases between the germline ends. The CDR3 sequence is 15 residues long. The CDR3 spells CASSQDRQGPYGYTF. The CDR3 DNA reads TGTGCCAGCAGCCAAGATCGCCAGGGTCCCTATGGCTACACCTTC.

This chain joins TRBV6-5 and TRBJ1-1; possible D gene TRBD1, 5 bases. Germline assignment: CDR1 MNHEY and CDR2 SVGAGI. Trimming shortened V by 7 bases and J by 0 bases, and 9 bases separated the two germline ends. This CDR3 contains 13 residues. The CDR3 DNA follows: TGTGCCAGCAAAGAGACAGTGAACACTGAAGCTTTCTTT. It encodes CASKETVNTEAFF.

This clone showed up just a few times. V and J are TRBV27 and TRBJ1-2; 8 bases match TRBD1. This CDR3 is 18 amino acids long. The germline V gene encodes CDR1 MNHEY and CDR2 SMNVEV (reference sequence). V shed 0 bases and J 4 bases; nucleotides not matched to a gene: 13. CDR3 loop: CASSLSGQAFMLAYGYTF. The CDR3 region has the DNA TGTGCCAGCAGTTTATCGGGACAGGCGTTCATGCTGGCCTATGGCTACACCTTC.

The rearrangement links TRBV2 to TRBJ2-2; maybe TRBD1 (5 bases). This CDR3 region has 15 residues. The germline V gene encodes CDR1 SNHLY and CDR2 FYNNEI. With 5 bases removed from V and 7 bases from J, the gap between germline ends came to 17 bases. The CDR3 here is CASSPRTPVGGELFF. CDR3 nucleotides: TGTGCCAGCAGTCCGCGGACACCGGTGGGCGGGGAGCTGTTTTTT.

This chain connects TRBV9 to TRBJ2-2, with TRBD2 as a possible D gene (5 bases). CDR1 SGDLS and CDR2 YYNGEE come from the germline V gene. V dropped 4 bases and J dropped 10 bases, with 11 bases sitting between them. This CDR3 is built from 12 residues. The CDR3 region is CASSLGGEELFF. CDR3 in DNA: TGTGCCAGCAGCCTTGGAGGAGAGGAGCTGTTTTTT.

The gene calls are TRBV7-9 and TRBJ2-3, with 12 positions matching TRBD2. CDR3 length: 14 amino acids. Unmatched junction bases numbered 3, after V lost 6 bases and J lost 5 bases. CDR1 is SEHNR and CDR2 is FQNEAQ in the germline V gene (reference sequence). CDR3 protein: CASSLAGGIDTQYF. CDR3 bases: TGTGCCAGCAGTCTAGCGGGGGGGATAGATACGCAGTATTTT.

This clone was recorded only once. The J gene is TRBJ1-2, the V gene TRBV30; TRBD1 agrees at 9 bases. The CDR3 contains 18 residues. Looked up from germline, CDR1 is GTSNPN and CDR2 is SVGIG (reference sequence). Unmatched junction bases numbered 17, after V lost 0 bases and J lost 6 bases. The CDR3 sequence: CAWSVWGTGLRRVHGYTF. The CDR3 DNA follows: TGTGCCTGGAGTGTATGGGGGACAGGGTTACGCCGGGTCCATGGCTACACCTTC.

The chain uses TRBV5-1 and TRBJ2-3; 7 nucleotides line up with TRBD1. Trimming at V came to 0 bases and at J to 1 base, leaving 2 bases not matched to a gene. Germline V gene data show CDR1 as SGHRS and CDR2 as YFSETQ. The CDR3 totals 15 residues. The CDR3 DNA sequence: TGCGCCAGCAGCTTGGGGCAGGGGGGCACAGATACGCAGTATTTT. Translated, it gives CASSLGQGGTDTQYF.